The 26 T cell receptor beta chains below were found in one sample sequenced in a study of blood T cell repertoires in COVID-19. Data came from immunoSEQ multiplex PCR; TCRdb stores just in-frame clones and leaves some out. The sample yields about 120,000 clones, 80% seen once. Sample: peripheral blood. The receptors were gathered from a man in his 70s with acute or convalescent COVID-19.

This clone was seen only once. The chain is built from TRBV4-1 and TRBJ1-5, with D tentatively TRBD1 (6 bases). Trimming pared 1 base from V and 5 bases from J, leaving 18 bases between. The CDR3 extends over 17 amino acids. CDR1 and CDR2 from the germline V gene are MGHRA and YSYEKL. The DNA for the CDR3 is TGCGCCAGCAGCCAAGGACGGGGAGGGAACAGGGATCAGCCCCAGCATTTT. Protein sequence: CASSQGRGGNRDQPQHF.

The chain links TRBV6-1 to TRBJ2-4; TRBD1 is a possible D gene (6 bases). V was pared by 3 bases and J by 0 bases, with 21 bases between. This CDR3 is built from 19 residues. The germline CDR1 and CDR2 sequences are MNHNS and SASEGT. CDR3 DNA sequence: TGTGCCAGCAGTGACCCGGTGGGGGCGGTGGGGCTAGCCAAAAACATTCAGTACTTC. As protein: CASSDPVGAVGLAKNIQYF.

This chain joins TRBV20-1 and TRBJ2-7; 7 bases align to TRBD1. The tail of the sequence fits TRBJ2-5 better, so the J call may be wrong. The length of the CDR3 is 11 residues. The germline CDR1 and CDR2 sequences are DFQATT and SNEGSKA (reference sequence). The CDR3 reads CSASGTATQYF. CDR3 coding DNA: TGCAGTGCCTCCGGGACAGCGACCCAGTACTTC.

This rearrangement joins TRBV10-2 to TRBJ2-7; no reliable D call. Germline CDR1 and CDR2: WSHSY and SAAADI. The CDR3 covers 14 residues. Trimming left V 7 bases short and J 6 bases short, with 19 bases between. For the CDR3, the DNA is TGCGCCAGCACCTCCTCCCACCATGGGCGCGAGCAGTACTTC. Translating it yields CASTSSHHGREQYF.

The CDR3 reads CASSQGMSGSSYNSPLHF. CDR3 nucleotide sequence: TGCGCCAGCAGCCAAGGAATGTCAGGCAGCTCCTATAATTCACCCCTCCACTTT. This chain uses TRBV4-1 with TRBJ1-6; unclear D gene. There are 18 residues in the CDR3. Germline lookup yields CDR1 MGHRA and CDR2 YSYEKL. Between the trimmed V and J ends, which lost 1 base and 0 bases, there was a span of 13 bases.

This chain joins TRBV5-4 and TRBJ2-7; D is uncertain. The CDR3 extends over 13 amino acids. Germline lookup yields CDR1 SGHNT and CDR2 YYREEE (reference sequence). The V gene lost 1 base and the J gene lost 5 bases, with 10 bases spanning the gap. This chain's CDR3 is CASSLQATHEQYF. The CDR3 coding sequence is TGTGCCAGCAGCTTGCAAGCTACCCACGAGCAGTACTTC. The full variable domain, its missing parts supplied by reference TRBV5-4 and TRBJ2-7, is ETGVTQSPTHLIKTRGQQVTLRCSSQSGHNTVSWYQQALGQGPQFIFQYYREEENGRGNFPPRFSGLQFPNYSSELNVNALELDDSALYLCASSLQATHEQYFGPGTRLTVT.

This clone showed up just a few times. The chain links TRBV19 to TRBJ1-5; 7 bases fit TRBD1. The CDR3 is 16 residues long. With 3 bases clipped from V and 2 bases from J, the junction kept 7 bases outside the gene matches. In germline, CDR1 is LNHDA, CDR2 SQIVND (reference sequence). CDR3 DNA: TGTGCCAGTAGTATCACAGGGGCGCGGGGCAATCAGCCCCAGCATTTT. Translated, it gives CASSITGARGNQPQHF.

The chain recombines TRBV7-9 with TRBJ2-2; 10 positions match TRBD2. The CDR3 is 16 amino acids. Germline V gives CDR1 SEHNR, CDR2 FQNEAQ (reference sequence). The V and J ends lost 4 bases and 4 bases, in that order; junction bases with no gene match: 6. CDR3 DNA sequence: TGTGCCAGCAGCTCCCAAGCGGGGGGGCCCACCGGGGAGCTGTTTTTT. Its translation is CASSSQAGGPTGELFF.

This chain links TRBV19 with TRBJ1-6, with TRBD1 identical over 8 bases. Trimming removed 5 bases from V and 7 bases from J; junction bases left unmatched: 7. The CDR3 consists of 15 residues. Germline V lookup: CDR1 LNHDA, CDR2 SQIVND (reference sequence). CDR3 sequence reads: CASSSTGGLNSPLHF. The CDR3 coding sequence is TGTGCCAGTAGTTCCACAGGGGGTTTGAATTCACCCCTCCACTTT. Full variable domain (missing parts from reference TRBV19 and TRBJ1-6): DGGITQSPKYLFRKEGQNVTLSCEQNLNHDAMYWYRQDPGQGLRLIYYSQIVNDFQKGDIAEGYSVSREKKESFPLTVTSAQKNPTAFYLCASSSTGGLNSPLHFGNGTRLTVT.

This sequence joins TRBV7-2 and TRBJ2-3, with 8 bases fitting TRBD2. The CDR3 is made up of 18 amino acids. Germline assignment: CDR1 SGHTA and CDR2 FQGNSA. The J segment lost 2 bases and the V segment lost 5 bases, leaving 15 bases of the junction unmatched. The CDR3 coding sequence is TGTGCCAGCAGCCGCGGCCCGAGGGGCGGGGGGATCACAGATACGCAGTATTTT. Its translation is CASSRGPRGGGITDTQYF.

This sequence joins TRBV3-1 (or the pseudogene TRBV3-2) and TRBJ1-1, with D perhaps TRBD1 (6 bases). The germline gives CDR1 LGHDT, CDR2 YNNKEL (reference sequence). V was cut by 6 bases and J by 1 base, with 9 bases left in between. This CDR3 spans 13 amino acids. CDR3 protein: CASRAGQNTEAFF. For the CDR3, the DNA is TGTGCCAGCAGAGCGGGACAGAACACTGAAGCTTTCTTT.

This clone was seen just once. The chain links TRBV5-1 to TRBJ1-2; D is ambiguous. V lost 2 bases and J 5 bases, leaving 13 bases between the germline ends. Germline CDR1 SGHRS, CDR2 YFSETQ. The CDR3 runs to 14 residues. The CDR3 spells CASSFESRLYGYTF. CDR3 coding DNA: TGCGCCAGCAGCTTCGAGAGCAGACTATATGGCTACACCTTC. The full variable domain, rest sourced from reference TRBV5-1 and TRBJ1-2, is KAGVTQTPRYLIKTRGQQVTLSCSPISGHRSVSWYQQTPGQGLQFLFEYFSETQRNKGNFPGRFSGRQFSNSRSEMNVSTLELGDSALYLCASSFESRLYGYTFGSGTRLTVV.

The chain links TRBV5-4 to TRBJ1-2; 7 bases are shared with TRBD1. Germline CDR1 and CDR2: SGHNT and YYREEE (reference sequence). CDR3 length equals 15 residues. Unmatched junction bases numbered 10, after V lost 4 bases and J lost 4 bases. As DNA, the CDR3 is TGTGCCAGCAGCGACAGGGCCACTATGCCCTATGGCTACACCTTC. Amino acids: CASSDRATMPYGYTF.

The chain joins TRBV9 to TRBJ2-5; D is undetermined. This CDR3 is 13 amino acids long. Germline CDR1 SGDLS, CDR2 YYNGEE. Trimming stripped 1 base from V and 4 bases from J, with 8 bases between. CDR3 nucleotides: TGTGCCAGCAGCGTAAACTCGGGAGAGACCCAGTACTTC. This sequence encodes CASSVNSGETQYF.

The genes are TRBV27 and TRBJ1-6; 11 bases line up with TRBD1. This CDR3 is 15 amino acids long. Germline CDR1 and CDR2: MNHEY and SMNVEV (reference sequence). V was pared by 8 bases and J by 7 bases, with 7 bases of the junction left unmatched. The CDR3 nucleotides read TGTGCCAGCTCCGGGACAGGGGGTCCAAATTCACCCCTCCACTTT. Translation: CASSGTGGPNSPLHF.

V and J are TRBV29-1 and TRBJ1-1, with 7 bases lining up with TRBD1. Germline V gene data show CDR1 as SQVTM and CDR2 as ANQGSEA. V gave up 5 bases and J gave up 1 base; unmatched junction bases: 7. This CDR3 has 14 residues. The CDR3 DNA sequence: TGCAGCGTTCGACAGGGTCAGAGGAACACTGAAGCTTTCTTT. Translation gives CSVRQGQRNTEAFF. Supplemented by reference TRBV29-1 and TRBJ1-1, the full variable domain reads SAVISQKPSRDICQRGTSLTIQCQVDSQVTMMFWYRQQPGQSLTLIATANQGSEATYESGFVIDKFPISRPNLTFSTLTVSNMSPEDSSIYLCSVRQGQRNTEAFFGQGTRLTVV.

The CDR3 bases are TGTGCCAGCAGCCATGGACAGGGCTACGAGCAGTACTTC. Protein product: CASSHGQGYEQYF. The chain links TRBV6-2 or TRBV6-3 to TRBJ2-7, with TRBD1 identical over 8 bases. This CDR3 is built from 13 residues. Germline loops: CDR1 MNHEY, CDR2 SVGEGT. The junction had 4 bases not matched to a gene; V was cut back by 6 bases and J by 3 bases.

CDR3: CASSGGLSSYNSPLHF. CDR3 DNA sequence: TGTGCCAGTAGTGGCGGGCTGAGCTCCTATAATTCACCCCTCCACTTT. This sequence joins TRBV19 and TRBJ1-6, with unresolved D. There are 16 residues in the CDR3. V gave up 5 bases and J gave up 0 bases, with 11 bases separating them. The germline V gene has CDR1 LNHDA and CDR2 SQIVND (reference sequence).

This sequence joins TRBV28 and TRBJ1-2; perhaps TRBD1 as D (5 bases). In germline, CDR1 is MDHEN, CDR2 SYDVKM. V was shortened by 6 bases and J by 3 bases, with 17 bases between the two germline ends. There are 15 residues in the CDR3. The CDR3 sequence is CASSTFRQRHYGYTF. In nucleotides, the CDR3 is TGTGCCAGCAGCACCTTTAGACAGAGGCACTATGGCTACACCTTC.

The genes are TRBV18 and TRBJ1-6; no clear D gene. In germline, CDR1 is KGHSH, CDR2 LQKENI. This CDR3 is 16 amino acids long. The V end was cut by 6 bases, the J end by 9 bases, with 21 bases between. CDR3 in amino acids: CASSLNSKTSPSPLHF. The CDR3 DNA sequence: TGTGCCAGCTCTCTCAATAGTAAAACGTCCCCTTCACCCCTCCACTTT.

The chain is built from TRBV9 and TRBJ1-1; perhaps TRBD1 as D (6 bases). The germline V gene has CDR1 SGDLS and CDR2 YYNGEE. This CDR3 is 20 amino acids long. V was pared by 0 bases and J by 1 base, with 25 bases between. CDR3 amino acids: CASSVVGGGNLLGRNTEAFF. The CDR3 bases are TGTGCCAGCAGCGTAGTAGGGGGGGGAAACCTTTTGGGTAGGAACACTGAAGCTTTCTTT.

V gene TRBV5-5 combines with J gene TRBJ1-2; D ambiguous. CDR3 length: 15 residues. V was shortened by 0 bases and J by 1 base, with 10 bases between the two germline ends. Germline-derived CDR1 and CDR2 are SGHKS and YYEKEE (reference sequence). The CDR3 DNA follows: TGTGCCAGCAGCTTGGCCCCCACAGTTAACTATGGCTACACCTTC. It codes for CASSLAPTVNYGYTF.

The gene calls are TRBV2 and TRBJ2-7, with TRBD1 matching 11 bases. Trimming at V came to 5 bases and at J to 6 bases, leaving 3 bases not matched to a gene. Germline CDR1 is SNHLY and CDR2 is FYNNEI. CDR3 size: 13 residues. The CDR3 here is CASSPGQGGEQYF. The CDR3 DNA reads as TGTGCCAGCAGTCCGGGACAGGGGGGCGAGCAGTACTTC.

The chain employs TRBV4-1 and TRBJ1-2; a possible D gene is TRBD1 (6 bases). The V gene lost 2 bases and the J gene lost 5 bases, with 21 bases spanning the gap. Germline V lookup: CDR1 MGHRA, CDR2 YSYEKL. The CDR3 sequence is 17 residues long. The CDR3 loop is CASSQQTLQGATYGYTF. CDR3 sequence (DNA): TGCGCCAGCAGCCAACAGACCCTACAGGGCGCGACGTATGGCTACACCTTC.

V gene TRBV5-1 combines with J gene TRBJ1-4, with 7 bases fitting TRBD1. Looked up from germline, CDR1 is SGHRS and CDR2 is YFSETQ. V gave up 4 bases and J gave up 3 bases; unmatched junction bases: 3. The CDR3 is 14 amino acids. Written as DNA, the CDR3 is TGCGCCAGCAGCAGGACAGGAGCTAATGAAAAACTGTTTTTT. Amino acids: CASSRTGANEKLFF.

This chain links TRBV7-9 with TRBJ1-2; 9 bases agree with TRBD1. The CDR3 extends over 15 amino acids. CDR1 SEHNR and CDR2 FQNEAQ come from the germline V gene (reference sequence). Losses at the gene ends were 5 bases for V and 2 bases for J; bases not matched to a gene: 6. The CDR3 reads CASSPGQGRNYGYTF. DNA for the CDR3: TGTGCCAGCAGCCCGGGACAGGGTAGAAACTATGGCTACACCTTC.